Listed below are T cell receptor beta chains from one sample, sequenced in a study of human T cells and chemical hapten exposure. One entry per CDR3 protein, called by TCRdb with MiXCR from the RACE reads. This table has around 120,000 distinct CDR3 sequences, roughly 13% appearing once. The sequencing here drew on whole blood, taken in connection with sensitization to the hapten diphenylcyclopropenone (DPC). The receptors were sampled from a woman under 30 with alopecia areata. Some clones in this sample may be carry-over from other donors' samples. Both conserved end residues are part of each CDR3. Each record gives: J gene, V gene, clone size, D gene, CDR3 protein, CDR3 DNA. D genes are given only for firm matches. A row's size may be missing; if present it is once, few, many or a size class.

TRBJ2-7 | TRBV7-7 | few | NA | CASSFGAGYEQYF | TGTGCCAGCAGCTTCGGGGCAGGTTACGAGCAGTACTTC
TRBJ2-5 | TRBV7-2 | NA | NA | CASSLDSLQETQYF | TGTGCCAGCAGCTTGGACAGTCTCCAAGAGACCCAGTACTTC
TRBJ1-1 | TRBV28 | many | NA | CASGPQKFLNTEAFF | TGTGCCAGCGGACCACAAAAGTTCTTGAACACTGAAGCTTTCTTT
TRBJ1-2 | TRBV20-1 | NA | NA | CSARDSAGVYGYTF | TGCAGTGCTAGAGATTCGGCAGGGGTCTATGGCTACACCTTC
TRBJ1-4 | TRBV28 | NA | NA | CASSLSSFNEKLFF | TGTGCCAGCAGTTTATCTTCCTTTAATGAAAAACTGTTTTTT
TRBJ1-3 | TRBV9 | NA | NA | CASSARGNTIYF | TGTGCCAGCAGCGCGAGAGGAAACACCATATATTTT
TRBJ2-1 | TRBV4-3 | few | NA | CASSQEWVNEQFF | TGCGCCAGCAGCCAAGAATGGGTGAATGAGCAGTTCTTC
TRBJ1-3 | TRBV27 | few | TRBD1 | CASSRGTGSSGNTIYF | TGTGCCAGCAGTCGCGGGACAGGGAGCTCTGGAAACACCATATATTTT
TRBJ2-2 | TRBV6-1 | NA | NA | CASSKDGSPPGELFF | TGTGCCAGCAGCAAGGACGGATCTCCGCCCGGGGAGCTGTTTTTT
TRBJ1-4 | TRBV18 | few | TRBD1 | CASSLQGKPNEKLFF | TGTGCCAGCTCACTACAGGGGAAACCTAATGAAAAACTGTTTTTT
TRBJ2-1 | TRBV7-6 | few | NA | CASSLALFNEQFF | TGTGCCAGCAGCTTAGCATTGTTCAATGAGCAGTTCTTC
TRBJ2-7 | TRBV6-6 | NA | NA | CASSRDNGCEQYF | TGTGCCAGCAGTAGGGATAACGGATGCGAGCAGTACTTC
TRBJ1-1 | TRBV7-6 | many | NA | CASSLAGQGSTEAFF | TGTGCCAGCAGCTTAGCAGGGCAGGGGAGCACTGAAGCTTTCTTT
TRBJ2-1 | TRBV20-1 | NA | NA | CSAVRRGGDEQFF | TGCAGTGCTGTAAGAAGGGGTGGGGATGAGCAGTTCTTC
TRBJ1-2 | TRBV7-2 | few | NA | CASSFRRRSYTF | TGTGCCAGCAGCTTTCGGCGGAGAAGCTACACCTTC
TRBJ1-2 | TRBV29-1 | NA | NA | CSGDRAEGYTF | TGCAGCGGGGATAGGGCCGAAGGCTACACCTTC
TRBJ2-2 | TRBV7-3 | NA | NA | CASSQDGGLNTGELFF | TGTGCCAGCAGCCAGGACGGGGGTCTAAACACCGGGGAGCTGTTTTTT
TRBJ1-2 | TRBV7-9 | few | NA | CASSYTPWGREGYTF | TGTGCCAGCAGTTATACCCCGTGGGGAAGGGAAGGCTACACCTTC
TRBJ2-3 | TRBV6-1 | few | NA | CASQTFRGGTDTQYF | TGTGCCAGCCAAACTTTTAGGGGCGGCACAGATACGCAGTATTTT
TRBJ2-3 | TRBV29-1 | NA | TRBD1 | CSVGDRGRTDTQYF | TGCAGCGTTGGTGACAGGGGGCGCACAGATACGCAGTATTTT
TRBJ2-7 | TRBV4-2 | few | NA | CASSQGTGSEQYF | TGTGCCAGCAGCCAAGGTACGGGGAGCGAGCAGTACTTC
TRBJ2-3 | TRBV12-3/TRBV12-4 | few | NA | CARIETDSSTDTQYF | TGTGCCAGAATCGAGACGGATTCTAGCACAGATACGCAGTATTTT
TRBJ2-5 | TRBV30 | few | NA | CAWKGRARETQYF | TGTGCCTGGAAAGGTCGGGCGAGGGAGACCCAGTACTTC
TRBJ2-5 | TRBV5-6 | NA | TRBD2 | CASSSTSGGIQETQYF | TGTGCCAGCAGCTCCACTAGCGGGGGGATCCAAGAGACCCAGTACTTC
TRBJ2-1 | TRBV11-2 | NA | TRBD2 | CASSSGTSGRITYNEQFF | TGTGCCAGCAGCTCCGGGACTAGCGGGAGAATCACCTACAATGAGCAGTTCTTC
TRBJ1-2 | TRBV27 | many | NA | CASSLSIRTTPYGYTF | TGTGCCAGCAGTTTATCGATCCGGACAACACCCTATGGCTACACCTTC
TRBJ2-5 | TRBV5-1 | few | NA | CASSSEVTQYF | TGCGCCAGCAGCTCTGAGGTTACCCAGTACTTC
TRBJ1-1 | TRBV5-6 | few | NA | CASSPETGNTEAFF | TGTGCCAGCAGCCCTGAAACAGGGAACACTGAAGCTTTCTTT
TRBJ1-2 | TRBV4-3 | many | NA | CASSQAVSNYGYTF | TGCGCCAGCAGCCAAGCGGTCAGTAACTATGGCTACACCTTC
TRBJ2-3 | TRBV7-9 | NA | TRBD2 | CASSFGGGATDTQYF | TGTGCCAGCAGCTTTGGCGGGGGAGCTACAGATACGCAGTATTTT
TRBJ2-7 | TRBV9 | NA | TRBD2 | CASSGIAGGPDEQYF | TGTGCCAGCAGTGGCATAGCGGGGGGGCCCGACGAGCAGTACTTC
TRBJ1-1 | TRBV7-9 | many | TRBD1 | CASSLGQGRTEAFF | TGTGCCAGCAGCCTGGGACAGGGGAGGACTGAAGCTTTCTTT
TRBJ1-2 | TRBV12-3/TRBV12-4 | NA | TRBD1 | CASSFDRARGYTF | TGTGCCAGCAGTTTCGACAGGGCTCGAGGCTACACCTTC
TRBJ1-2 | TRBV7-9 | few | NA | CASATGPYGYTF | TGTGCCAGTGCAACAGGGCCCTATGGCTACACCTTC
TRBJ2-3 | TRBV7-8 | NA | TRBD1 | CASSPRDRGPRDTQYF | TGTGCCAGCAGCCCGCGGGACAGGGGGCCGAGAGATACGCAGTATTTT
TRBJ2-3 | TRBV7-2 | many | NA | CASSVNYWADTQYF | TGTGCCAGCAGCGTAAACTATTGGGCAGATACGCAGTATTTT
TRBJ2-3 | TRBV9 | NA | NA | CASSRTSTTDTQYF | TGTGCCAGCAGCAGAACATCTACTACAGATACGCAGTATTTT
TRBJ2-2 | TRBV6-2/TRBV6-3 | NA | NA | CASSWGRGRNTGELFF | TGTGCCAGCAGTTGGGGCAGGGGTAGGAACACCGGGGAGCTGTTTTTT
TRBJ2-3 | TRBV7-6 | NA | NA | CASSLAGTEGLDTQYF | TGTGCCAGCAGCCTCGCCGGGACCGAGGGGCTAGATACGCAGTATTTT
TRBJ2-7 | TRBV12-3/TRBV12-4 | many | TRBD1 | CASSPRTGSYEQYF | TGTGCCAGCAGTCCCCGGACAGGATCCTACGAGCAGTACTTC
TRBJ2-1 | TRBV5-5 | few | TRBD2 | CASSSGLAVYNEQFF | TGTGCCAGCAGCTCCGGACTAGCGGTGTACAATGAGCAGTTCTTC
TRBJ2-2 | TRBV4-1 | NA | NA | CASSQVKSTGELFF | TGCGCCAGCAGCCAAGTAAAGAGCACCGGGGAGCTGTTTTTT
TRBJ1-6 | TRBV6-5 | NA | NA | CASSQTANSPLHF | TGTGCCAGCAGTCAAACAGCTAATTCACCCCTCCACTTT
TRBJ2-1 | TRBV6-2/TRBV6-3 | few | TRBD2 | CASSYRLAGNEQFF | TGTGCCAGCAGTTACCGTCTAGCGGGAAACGAGCAGTTCTTC
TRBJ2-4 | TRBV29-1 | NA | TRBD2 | CSVEVGGGASALIQYF | TGCAGCGTTGAGGTCGGCGGGGGGGCAAGCGCACTCATTCAGTACTTC
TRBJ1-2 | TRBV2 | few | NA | CASSEPGSYGYTF | TGTGCCAGCAGTGAACCAGGTTCCTATGGCTACACCTTC